This TCR beta chain was found in a study of molecular identifiers for immune sequencing clone quantification. Study context: RNA from around 20,000 or 100,000 naive CD8 cells was split five ways in replicates, with four sequenced. Study-level points and caveats: Detection of one spiked Jurkat cell's TCR RNA reportedly worked in around 1 million naive cells.

TCR libraries were built in bulk with a published protocol and specific TCR primers. TCRdb reanalysed the PCR reads using MiXCR and keeps one entry per CDR3 protein. The table shows approximately 680,000 distinct CDR3 sequences, with 25% occurring only once. This clonotype appeared a few times. Its antigen is as yet unknown. Per the germline V gene, CDR1 is SNHLY and CDR2 is FYNNEI. The V end was cut by 10 bases, the J end by 1 base, with 10 bases between. The CDR3 runs to 13 residues. Sorted naive CD8 T cells were those defined as CD8+CD4-CCR7+CD45RA+. The chain carries TRBV2 and TRBJ2-2, with D uncertain. Input material: naive CD8+ T cells from blood, with Jurkat cell RNA spiked in. Subset denoted: FACS-sorted CD8+CD4-CCR7+CD45RA+ naive T cells. The origin of this receptor is a human donor in good health. Some libraries in this study had Jurkat cell RNA spiked in. CDR3 nucleotide sequence: TGTGCCACCTCCAGACTGAACACCGGGGAGCTGTTTTTT. This translates into CATSRLNTGELFF.